The rows below give T cell receptor beta chains drawn from one sample of a study of T cells in Graves' hyperthyroidism and ophthalmopathy. Via MiXCR, TCRdb re-called the multiplex PCR reads, giving one row per CDR3 protein. This table holds under 350,000 distinct CDR3 sequences, roughly an eighth found once. The sequenced sample was blood. Receptors originate from a woman in her thirties or forties with Graves' ophthalmopathy. CDR3s include the opening cysteine and the closing phenylalanine or tryptophan. A D gene is named only where the DNA matches it firmly. Expanded clones get a size class; other rows say once, few or many, or leave the size out.

cdr3_nt | cdr3_aa | clone_size | j_call | v_call | d_call
TGTGCCAGTTTACCACAGGGGGGACGTTCACCCCTCCACTTT | CASLPQGGRSPLHF | many | TRBJ1-6 | TRBV2 | TRBD1
TGTGCCAGCAGACGGGGGACAGACTACGAGCAGTACTTC | CASRRGTDYEQYF | many | TRBJ2-7 | TRBV12-3/TRBV12-4 | -
TGTGCCAGTCCCCCAGCCACAGGGGAATACCCCTACGAGCAGTACTTC | CASPPATGEYPYEQYF | few | TRBJ2-7 | TRBV19 | TRBD1
TGCAGTCTGGAACCTAGCGGGGGCTACAATGAGCAGTTCTTC | CSLEPSGGYNEQFF | - | TRBJ2-1 | TRBV20-1 | TRBD2
TGCGCCAGCAGCGAAAGCGTAGGGCCCTCGGGAGAAGCTTTCTTT | CASSESVGPSGEAFF | many | TRBJ1-1 | TRBV5-1 | -
TGCAGTGCTAGCCCACGACTTAGCACAGATACGCAGTATTTT | CSASPRLSTDTQYF | many | TRBJ2-3 | TRBV20-1 | -
TGTGCCAGCAGTGAAGCGCCGAGCTCCTACGAGCAGTACTTC | CASSEAPSSYEQYF | many | TRBJ2-7 | TRBV6-1 | -
TGTGCCAGCAGTTTGGGTCTACAAGGCTCTGAAGCTTTCTTT | CASSLGLQGSEAFF | many | TRBJ1-1 | TRBV12-3/TRBV12-4 | -
TGTGCCAGCAGCCTAGGTATAGGGACAGGGGGCCTGGATGAGCAGTTCTTC | CASSLGIGTGGLDEQFF | many | TRBJ2-1 | TRBV7-6 | TRBD1
TGTGCCAGCAGCCCTCACGGGACAGCGGAAAAACTGTTTTTT | CASSPHGTAEKLFF | many | TRBJ1-4 | TRBV3-1 | TRBD1
TGTGCCAGCAGCCCAGGCCACCACAGGCCTAACTATGGCTACACCTTC | CASSPGHHRPNYGYTF | many | TRBJ1-2 | TRBV7-2 | -
TGCAGTGCTGGCGCCAGCGGGAGAGGCACAGATACGCAGTATTTT | CSAGASGRGTDTQYF | many | TRBJ2-3 | TRBV20-1 | TRBD2
TGTGCCAGCCTGGACAGGGTCAGCTATGGCTACACCTTC | CASLDRVSYGYTF | - | TRBJ1-2 | TRBV25-1 | TRBD1
TGCAGTGCTCCTCTCCGACCTTACAATGAGCAGTTCTTC | CSAPLRPYNEQFF | - | TRBJ2-1 | TRBV20-1 | -
TGTGCCAGCAGCAGATCAGGGAATTCCGATGGTGAGCAGTTCTTC | CASSRSGNSDGEQFF | - | TRBJ2-1 | TRBV28 | -
TGTGCCAGCAGCAGGGGGACAGGGGGGGACACTGAAGCTTTCTTT | CASSRGTGGDTEAFF | many | TRBJ1-1 | TRBV5-6 | TRBD1
TGTGCCAGCAGTCTACAGGGGAGGCGGCCCCAGCATTTT | CASSLQGRRPQHF | - | TRBJ1-5 | TRBV13 | TRBD1
TGTGCCAGCAGCTCTAGCGGGTACGGCACAGATACGCAGTATTTT | CASSSSGYGTDTQYF | many | TRBJ2-3 | TRBV7-9 | TRBD2
TGCAGTGCTAGACCTGGAAACACCATATATTTT | CSARPGNTIYF | - | TRBJ1-3 | TRBV20-1 | -
TGCAGTGCTAGAGTCGGATACGGGGAGGGCAATCAGCCCCAGCATTTT | CSARVGYGEGNQPQHF | - | TRBJ1-5 | TRBV20-1 | -
TGTGCCACCAGACAGGGGGCGGAGGGTACTGAAGCTTTCTTT | CATRQGAEGTEAFF | many | TRBJ1-1 | TRBV24-1 | TRBD1
TGTGCCATCAGTGCCCTAGCCCCAGGGAGTGAGACCCAGTACTTC | CAISALAPGSETQYF | - | TRBJ2-5 | TRBV10-3 | -
TGTGCCAGCAGCTTAGGTTCTTGGGGGCTGGGGTACTTC | CASSLGSWGLGYF | many | TRBJ2-5 | TRBV7-8 | -
TGCAGTGCTTGGCCCCGGCCTGAATACGAGCAGTACTTC | CSAWPRPEYEQYF | many | TRBJ2-7 | TRBV20-1 | -
TGTGCCAGCAGCGTAAGGGGACAGCACACAGATACGCAGTATTTT | CASSVRGQHTDTQYF | many | TRBJ2-3 | TRBV9 | TRBD1
TGCAGTGCTCCCCGGGGAAGCAGTGACACAGATACGCAGTATTTT | CSAPRGSSDTDTQYF | many | TRBJ2-3 | TRBV20-1 | -
TGCGCCAGCAACAGGGGGGATAATTCACCCCTCCACTTT | CASNRGDNSPLHF | few | TRBJ1-6 | TRBV5-1 | TRBD1
TGTGCCAGCAGCCAAGATCAGCAGGTTGAGCAGTTCTTC | CASSQDQQVEQFF | few | TRBJ2-1 | TRBV4-2 | -
TGTGCCAGCAGCTTCGCACAGGCTGGCTACACCTTC | CASSFAQAGYTF | - | TRBJ1-2 | TRBV5-6 | -
TGCAGTGCTAGCGGGGACAGGGTGGACTATGGCTACACCTTC | CSASGDRVDYGYTF | many | TRBJ1-2 | TRBV20-1 | TRBD1
TGTGCCAGCAGCCCCACGGGACAGGGTATCGCAGATACGCAGTATTTT | CASSPTGQGIADTQYF | - | TRBJ2-3 | TRBV7-8 | TRBD1
TGTGCCAGCAGCTTAGAGGGGGCGGACACTGAAGCTTTCTTT | CASSLEGADTEAFF | many | TRBJ1-1 | TRBV11-2 | -
TGCAGTGCCGAGATCCGCGACAGGGGCTACGAGCAGTACTTC | CSAEIRDRGYEQYF | many | TRBJ2-7 | TRBV20-1 | TRBD1
TGTGCCAGCAGTGAAGCGCCCATGAGCTACGAGCAGTACTTC | CASSEAPMSYEQYF | many | TRBJ2-7 | TRBV2 | -
TGTGCCAGCAGTGAAGGGCGGGAGTGGGAGACCCAGTACTTC | CASSEGREWETQYF | many | TRBJ2-5 | TRBV2 | TRBD2
TGTGCCAGCAGCTTAGATGGTTTAACTGAAGCTTTCTTT | CASSLDGLTEAFF | - | TRBJ1-1 | TRBV7-9 | -
TGTGCCAGCAGCTTGGGGCTAGCGGGAGGTCGGCAAGAGACCCAGTACTTC | CASSLGLAGGRQETQYF | few | TRBJ2-5 | TRBV5-5 | TRBD2
TGTGCCAGCAGCCAAGCGAGGAGCGGGCCCTACGAGCAGTACTTC | CASSQARSGPYEQYF | many | TRBJ2-7 | TRBV3-1 | -
TGTGCCAGCAGTTACTCGAAATGGGCAGGGGCACTCAGCGGAAACTATGGCTACACCTTC | CASSYSKWAGALSGNYGYTF | many | TRBJ1-2 | TRBV6-5 | -
TGTGCCAGCACGGGCGCTGAAGCTTTCTTT | CASTGAEAFF | many | TRBJ1-1 | TRBV2 | -
TGTGCCAGCAGTGGATCCGGGACAGGGACCTACGAGCAGTACTTC | CASSGSGTGTYEQYF | many | TRBJ2-7 | TRBV2 | TRBD1
TGTGCCAGCTCACCTACCCTTGATGTTGAAGCTTTCTTT | CASSPTLDVEAFF | - | TRBJ1-1 | TRBV18 | -
TGTGCCAGCAGCCCGACATACGGGACTTCATACTACAATGAGCAGTTCTTC | CASSPTYGTSYYNEQFF | few | TRBJ2-1 | TRBV14 | -